One and the same sample provided the 24 T cell receptor beta chains below, sequenced in a study of long-term antiretroviral therapy in people with HIV. It was version v3.0 of the immunoSEQ assay that was run at survey level. The table came from immunoSEQ multiplex PCR; TCRdb's copy has only in-frame clones and leaves some out. This sample yields about 28,000 clones, of which 80% are seen a single time; roughly 7.5% belongs to the top ten. The sample here was unsorted PBMCs, taken 0.3 years after starting antiretroviral therapy. These receptors were obtained from a middle-aged man with HIV.

The V and J genes are TRBV7-2 and TRBJ1-2; D is uncertain. V was clipped by 4 bases and J by 8 bases, with 20 bases between them. The CDR3 extends over 15 amino acids. The V gene's germline CDR1 is SGHTA and CDR2 FQGNSA. The CDR3 sequence: CASSSEFSQVLGYTF. The CDR3 nucleotides are TGTGCCAGCAGCTCCGAATTTTCTCAGGTCCTAGGCTACACCTTC. The complete variable domain, with remaining parts taken from reference TRBV7-2 and TRBJ1-2, reads GAGVSQSPSNKVTEKGKDVELRCDPISGHTALYWYRQSLGQGLEFLIYFQGNSAPDKSGLPSDRFSAERTGGSVSTLTIQRTQQEDSAVYLCASSSEFSQVLGYTFGSGTRLTVV.

The rearrangement joins TRBV6-6 to TRBJ1-4, with 9 nucleotides matching TRBD1. CDR3 length equals 13 residues. V dropped 6 bases and J dropped 7; count of bases not matched to a gene: 3. CDR1 is MNHNY, CDR2 SVGAGI, per germline (reference sequence). The chain's CDR3 is CASSRDRVEKLFF. As DNA, the CDR3 is TGTGCCAGCAGCCGGGACAGGGTTGAAAAACTGTTTTTT.

This clone occurred once. The chain joins TRBV18 to TRBJ2-7; 8 bases map to TRBD1. The germline gives CDR1 KGHSH, CDR2 LQKENI. Trimming cost V 6 bases and J 6 bases; bases outside gene matches: 10. The CDR3 is made up of 14 amino acids. CDR3 bases: TGTGCCAGCTCCCTGCAGGGGGCGACGAGCGAGCAGTACTTC. Residues: CASSLQGATSEQYF.

The chain recombines TRBV5-6 with TRBJ2-7, with 9 bases that match TRBD2. The CDR3 consists of 16 residues. The germline V gene has CDR1 SGHDT and CDR2 YYEEEE. Unmatched junction bases numbered 13, after V lost 4 bases and J lost 5 bases. CDR3 DNA sequence: TGTGCCAGCAGCCGGCTAGCGGGGCAGTGGCCCCACGAGCAGTACTTC. Amino acids: CASSRLAGQWPHEQYF.

The chain uses TRBV30 and TRBJ2-5; D gene ambiguous. Germline-derived CDR1 and CDR2 are GTSNPN and SVGIG (reference sequence). Trimming stripped 0 bases from V and 7 bases from J, with 6 bases between. This CDR3 has 11 amino acids. The CDR3 DNA sequence: TGTGCCTGGAGTGTTGTCGGGACCCAGTACTTC. This translates into CAWSVVGTQYF.

The J gene is TRBJ2-2, the V gene TRBV6-5; D uncertain. The germline V gene encodes CDR1 MNHEY and CDR2 SVGAGI. V lost 2 bases, J lost 1 base, and 11 bases lay in between. This CDR3 is 16 amino acids long. CDR3: CASSYDRAGNTGELFF. CDR3 sequence (DNA): TGTGCCAGCAGTTACGATCGGGCCGGGAACACCGGGGAGCTGTTTTTT.

This chain connects TRBV28 to TRBJ2-7; no clear D gene. Per the germline V gene, CDR1 is MDHEN and CDR2 is SYDVKM. The length of the CDR3 is 15 residues. Trimming shortened V by 4 bases and J by 2 bases, and 15 bases separated the two germline ends. The CDR3 coding sequence is TGTGCCAGCAGTTCCCCCCCCACAGCACCCTACGAGCAGTACTTC. Translated: CASSSPPTAPYEQYF.

The chain employs TRBV11-2 and TRBJ1-3, with 9 bases matching TRBD1. The CDR3 runs to 13 residues. CDR1 and CDR2 (germline): SGHAT, FQNNGV. V dropped 2 bases and J dropped 10; count of bases not matched to a gene: 3. Here the CDR3 reads CASSLRDRVTIYF. The CDR3 coding sequence is TGTGCCAGCAGCTTAAGGGACAGGGTGACCATATATTTT. Supplemented by reference TRBV11-2 and TRBJ1-3, the full variable domain reads EAGVAQSPRYKIIEKRQSVAFWCNPISGHATLYWYQQILGQGPKLLIQFQNNGVVDDSQLPKDRFSAERLKGVDSTLKIQPAKLEDSAVYLCASSLRDRVTIYFGEGSWLTVV.

This clone was picked up one time. The chain couples TRBV7-3 to TRBJ2-3; 7 positions agree with TRBD2. Germline CDR1 reads SGHTA; CDR2 reads FQGTGA. The CDR3 has 15 amino acids. V lost 5 bases, J lost 2 bases, and 7 bases stayed unmatched. The CDR3 nucleotides read TGTGCCAGCAGCCTCATAGCGGGTTTCACAGATACGCAGTATTTT. Translation gives CASSLIAGFTDTQYF. The whole variable domain, filled in from reference TRBV7-3 and TRBJ2-3, reads GAGVSQTPSNKVTEKGKYVELRCDPISGHTALYWYRQSLGQGPEFLIYFQGTGAADDSGLPNDRFFAVRPEGSVSTLKIQRTERGDSAVYLCASSLIAGFTDTQYFGPGTRLTVL.

This rearrangement joins TRBV12-5 to TRBJ1-2; TRBD1 matches 8 bases. Germline-derived CDR1 and CDR2 are LGHNT and FRNRAP. Germline trimming cut 0 bases from V and 2 bases from J; bases unmatched to any gene: 8. This CDR3 spans 17 amino acids. The CDR3 protein is CASGLVLGQGANYGYTF. Written as DNA, the CDR3 is TGTGCTAGTGGTTTGGTACTCGGGCAGGGGGCAAACTATGGCTACACCTTC.

The chain links TRBV5-8 to TRBJ1-4; D may be TRBD1 (6 bases). Germline-derived CDR1 and CDR2 are SGHTS and YDEGEE. Between the trimmed V and J ends, which lost 2 bases and 12 bases, there was a span of 8 bases. The CDR3 totals 11 residues. For the CDR3, the DNA is TGTGCCAGCAGCTTTCCAGGGGAACTGTTTTTT. It translates to CASSFPGELFF.

The J gene is TRBJ2-1, the V gene TRBV7-2; tentatively, D is TRBD2 (6 bases). CDR1 and CDR2 (germline): SGHTA, FQGNSA. V was pared by 5 bases and J by 3 bases, with 17 bases between. The CDR3 loop spans 16 amino acids. The CDR3 loop is CASSPYRGTDYNEQFF. The DNA for the CDR3 is TGTGCCAGCAGCCCCTATCGGGGGACCGACTACAATGAGCAGTTCTTC.

The rearrangement uses TRBV18 and TRBJ1-5; 10 nucleotides align to TRBD1. CDR3 length: 15 residues. After removal of 2 bases from V and 4 bases from J, the junction contained 2 bases not matched to a gene. Germline CDR1 and CDR2: KGHSH and LQKENI. The CDR3 DNA reads TGTGCCAGCTCACCAGGGACAGGGGCTAATCAGCCCCAGCATTTT. Translated: CASSPGTGANQPQHF.

The chain links TRBV11-2 to TRBJ2-3; the D gene could be TRBD1 or TRBD2 (6 bases each). Trimming left V 3 bases short and J 1 base short, with 8 bases between. The CDR3 has 14 amino acids. Germline V gives CDR1 SGHAT, CDR2 FQNNGV. The CDR3 DNA reads TGTGCCAGCAGCTTGGGGGGCGGCACAGATACGCAGTATTTT. This sequence encodes CASSLGGGTDTQYF.

V usage is TRBV11-2 and J usage is TRBJ2-3; 8 bases line up with TRBD1. Germline CDR1 and CDR2: SGHAT and FQNNGV. The CDR3 consists of 14 residues. The trim removed 7 bases at V and 2 bases at J, leaving 5 bases unmatched. The DNA of the CDR3 is TGTGCCAGCAACGACAGGGGTTTCACAGATACGCAGTATTTT. The encoded protein is CASNDRGFTDTQYF.

As DNA, the CDR3 is TGTGCCAGCAGCTTAATGCAGGGTATGTCCGAGCAGTACTTC. Translated: CASSLMQGMSEQYF. The chain links TRBV7-2 to TRBJ2-7; tentatively, D is TRBD1 (5 bases). Per the germline V gene, CDR1 is SGHTA and CDR2 is FQGNSA. Deletions cut 2 bases from V and 6 bases from J, with 14 bases between. The CDR3 is made up of 14 amino acids.

The gene calls are TRBV7-8 and TRBJ1-2; D perhaps matches TRBD1 (6 bases). Germline lookup yields CDR1 SGHVS and CDR2 FQNEAQ. The CDR3 loop spans 16 amino acids. V dropped 2 bases and J dropped 3 bases, with 16 bases sitting between them. The CDR3 DNA is TGTGCCAGCAGCTTAAGTTGGGGGCCTGGGGACTATGGCTACACCTTC. This codes for CASSLSWGPGDYGYTF.

This chain uses TRBV7-9 with TRBJ2-2; 9 bases agree with TRBD2. The CDR3 sequence is 16 residues long. Per germline, CDR1 SEHNR and CDR2 FQNEAQ (reference sequence). The trim removed 4 bases at V and 5 bases at J, leaving 8 bases unmatched. The CDR3 nucleotides read TGTGCCAGCAGCTCAAGAGGCGGGGGGGAGACCGGGGAGCTGTTTTTT. Translated: CASSSRGGGETGELFF.

This clone has more than one count but fewer than ten. The chain joins TRBV7-2 to TRBJ1-4, with D unclear. The germline V gene has CDR1 SGHTA and CDR2 FQGNSA. This CDR3 has 14 residues. V was shortened by 1 base and J by 8 bases, with 11 bases between the two germline ends. CDR3 region: CASSLGALGEKLFF. The CDR3 nucleotides read TGTGCCAGCAGCTTAGGGGCGTTGGGCGAAAAACTGTTTTTT.

The rearrangement links TRBV19 to TRBJ2-3, with D hard to call. Deletions cut 5 bases from V and 0 bases from J, with 12 bases between. CDR3 length: 15 amino acids. Germline values: CDR1 LNHDA, CDR2 SQIVND (reference sequence). The CDR3 region is CASSPGTLSTDTQYF. The CDR3 DNA reads TGTGCCAGTAGTCCGGGCACCCTTAGCACAGATACGCAGTATTTT.

V is TRBV15 and J is TRBJ1-1, with unresolved D. Germline V gives CDR1 LNHNV, CDR2 YYDKDF (reference sequence). V lost 0 bases to trimming and J lost 1 base, with 9 bases between them. The CDR3 spans 15 residues. The CDR3 DNA sequence: TGTGCCACCAGCAGAGATTCGGGAAGGAACACTGAAGCTTTCTTT. The encoded protein is CATSRDSGRNTEAFF.

This rearrangement joins TRBV4-3 to TRBJ1-2; no clear D. CDR3 length equals 16 residues. Trimming removed 0 bases at V and 0 bases at J, with 11 bases between. Germline V gene data show CDR1 as LGHNA and CDR2 as YSLEER. The CDR3 DNA follows: TGCGCCAGCAGCCAAGATAGGCACGGGGCTAACTATGGCTACACCTTC. It translates to CASSQDRHGANYGYTF.

The V and J genes are TRBV5-4 and TRBJ2-7; 10 nucleotides line up with TRBD1. The germline V gene has CDR1 SGHNT and CDR2 YYREEE (reference sequence). The CDR3 sequence is 15 residues long. Trimming took 0 bases from V and 3 from J; bases not matched to a gene: 3. The CDR3 loop reads CASSLEGTGDYEQYF. Written as DNA, the CDR3 is TGTGCCAGCAGCTTGGAGGGGACAGGGGACTACGAGCAGTACTTC.

In DNA, the CDR3 is TGTGCCAGCAGCTTGAGGACTAGCGGGAGAAGGGGCAATGAGCAGTTCTTC. Translation gives CASSLRTSGRRGNEQFF. V is TRBV5-4 and J is TRBJ2-1, with 13 bases lining up with TRBD2. This CDR3 has 17 amino acids. V shed 1 base and J 6 bases; nucleotides not matched to a gene: 7. Germline V lookup: CDR1 SGHNT, CDR2 YYREEE (reference sequence).